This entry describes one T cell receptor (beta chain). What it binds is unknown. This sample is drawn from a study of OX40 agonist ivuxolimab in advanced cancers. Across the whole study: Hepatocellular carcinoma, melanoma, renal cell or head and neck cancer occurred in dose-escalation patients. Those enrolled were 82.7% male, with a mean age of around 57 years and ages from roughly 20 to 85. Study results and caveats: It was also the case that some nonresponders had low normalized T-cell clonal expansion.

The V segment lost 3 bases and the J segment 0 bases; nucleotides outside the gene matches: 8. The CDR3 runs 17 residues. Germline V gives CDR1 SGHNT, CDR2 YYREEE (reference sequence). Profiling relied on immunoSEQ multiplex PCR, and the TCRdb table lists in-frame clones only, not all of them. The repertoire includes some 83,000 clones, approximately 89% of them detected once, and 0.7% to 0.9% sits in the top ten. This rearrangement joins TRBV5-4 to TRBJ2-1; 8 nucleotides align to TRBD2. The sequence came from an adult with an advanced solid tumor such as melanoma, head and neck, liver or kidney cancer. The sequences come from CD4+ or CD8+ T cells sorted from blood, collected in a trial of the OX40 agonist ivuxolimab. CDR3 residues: CASSSMGGGSSYNEQFF. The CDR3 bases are TGTGCCAGCAGCTCAATGGGCGGGGGGAGCTCCTACAATGAGCAGTTCTTC.